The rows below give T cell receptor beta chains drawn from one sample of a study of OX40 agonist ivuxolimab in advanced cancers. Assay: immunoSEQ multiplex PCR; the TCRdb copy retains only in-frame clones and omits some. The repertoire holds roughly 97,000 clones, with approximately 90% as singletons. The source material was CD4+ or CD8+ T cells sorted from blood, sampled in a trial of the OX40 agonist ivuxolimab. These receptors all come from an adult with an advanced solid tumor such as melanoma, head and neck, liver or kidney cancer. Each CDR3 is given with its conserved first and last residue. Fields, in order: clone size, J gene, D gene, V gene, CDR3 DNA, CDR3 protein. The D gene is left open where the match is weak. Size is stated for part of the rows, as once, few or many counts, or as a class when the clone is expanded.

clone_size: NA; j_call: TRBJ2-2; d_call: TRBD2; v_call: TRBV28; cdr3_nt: TGTGCCAGCAGTTTAAGCGGGGTCACCGGGGAGCTGTTTTTT; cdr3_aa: CASSLSGVTGELFF
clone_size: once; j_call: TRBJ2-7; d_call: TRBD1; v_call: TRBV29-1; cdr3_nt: TGCAGCGTTGATCTACAGGGGGCCGAGCAGTACTTC; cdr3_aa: CSVDLQGAEQYF
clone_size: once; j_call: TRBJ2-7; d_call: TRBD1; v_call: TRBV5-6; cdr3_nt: TGTGCCAGCAGCCAGGGGGCGCGGGAGCAGTACTTC; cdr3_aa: CASSQGAREQYF
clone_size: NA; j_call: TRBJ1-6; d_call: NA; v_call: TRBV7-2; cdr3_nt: TGTGCCAGCAGCTTAGCGGGACTATATAATTCACCCCTCCACTTT; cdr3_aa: CASSLAGLYNSPLHF
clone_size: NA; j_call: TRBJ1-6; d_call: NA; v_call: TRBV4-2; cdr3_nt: TGTGCCAGCAGCCAAGGCCTCGGGGAATATAATTCACCCCTCCACTTT; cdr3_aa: CASSQGLGEYNSPLHF
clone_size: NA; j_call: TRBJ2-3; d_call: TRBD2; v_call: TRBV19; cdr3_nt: TGTGCCAGTAGGGCGGGACTAGCGGGGGGGCAAGATACGCAGTATTTT; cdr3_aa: CASRAGLAGGQDTQYF
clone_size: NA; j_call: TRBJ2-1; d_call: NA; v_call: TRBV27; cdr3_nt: TGTGCCAGCAGTTCCCTGGAGGCCCTCCGTGAGCAGTTCTTC; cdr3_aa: CASSSLEALREQFF
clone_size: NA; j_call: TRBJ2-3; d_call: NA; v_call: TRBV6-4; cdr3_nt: TGTGCCAGCAGTGTGGGGCCCAGCACAGATACGCAGTATTTT; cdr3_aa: CASSVGPSTDTQYF
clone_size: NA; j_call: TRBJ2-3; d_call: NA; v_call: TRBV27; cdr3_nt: TGTGCCAGCAGTTATTCCTCCCCAGGCGATACGCAGTATTTT; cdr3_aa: CASSYSSPGDTQYF
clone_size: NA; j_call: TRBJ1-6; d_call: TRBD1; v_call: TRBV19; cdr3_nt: TGTGCCAGTAGTGACAGGGAGAATTCACCCCTCCACTTT; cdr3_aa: CASSDRENSPLHF
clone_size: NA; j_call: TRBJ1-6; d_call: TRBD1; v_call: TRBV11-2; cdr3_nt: TGTGCCAGCAGCTTAGATCGGACAGGGGGGTCACCCCTCCACTTT; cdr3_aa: CASSLDRTGGSPLHF
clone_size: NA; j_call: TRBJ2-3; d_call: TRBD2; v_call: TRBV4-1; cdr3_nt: TGCGCCAGCAGCCTACTTGAACCCGGAGCGGGGGGTCCAGGTACGCAGTATTTT; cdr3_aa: CASSLLEPGAGGPGTQYF
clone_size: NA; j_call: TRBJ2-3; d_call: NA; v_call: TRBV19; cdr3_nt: TGTGCCAGTAGTAGACCGGGACGGGGACTTCGCACAGATACGCAGTATTTT; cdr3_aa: CASSRPGRGLRTDTQYF
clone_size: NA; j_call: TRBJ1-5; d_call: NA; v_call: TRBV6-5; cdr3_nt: TGTGCCAGCAGTTACTCGAACAGGGGCAATCAGCCCCAGCATTTT; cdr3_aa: CASSYSNRGNQPQHF
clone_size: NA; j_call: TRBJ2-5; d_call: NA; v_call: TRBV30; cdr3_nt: TGTGCCTGGAGTCGTCGTAGGGCAGAGACCCAGTACTTC; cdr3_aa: CAWSRRRAETQYF
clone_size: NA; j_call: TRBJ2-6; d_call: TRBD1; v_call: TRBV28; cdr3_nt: TGTGCCACGACAGGGCAAAATGGGGCCAACGTCCTGACTTTC; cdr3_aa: CATTGQNGANVLTF
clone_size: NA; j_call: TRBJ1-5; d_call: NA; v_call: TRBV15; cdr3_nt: TGTGCCACCAGCAGAGATGTGAGGAATCAGCCCCAGCATTTT; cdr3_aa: CATSRDVRNQPQHF
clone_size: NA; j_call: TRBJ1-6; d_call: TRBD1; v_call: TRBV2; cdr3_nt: TGTGCCAGCAACCCGACAGGGGGCTCTTCACCCCTCCACTTT; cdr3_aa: CASNPTGGSSPLHF
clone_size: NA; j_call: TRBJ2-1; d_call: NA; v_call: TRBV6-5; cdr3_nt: TGTGCCAGCAGAAGACTGTTCTCCTACAATGAGCAGTTCTTC; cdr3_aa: CASRRLFSYNEQFF
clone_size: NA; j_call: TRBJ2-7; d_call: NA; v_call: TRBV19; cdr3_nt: TGTGCCAGTAGGGATGGAGGGGCCCGCTCCTACGAGCAGTACTTC; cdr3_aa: CASRDGGARSYEQYF
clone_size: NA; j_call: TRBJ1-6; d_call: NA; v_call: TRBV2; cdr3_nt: TGTGCCAGCAGGGCCCTCAATTCACCCCTCCACTTT; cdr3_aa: CASRALNSPLHF
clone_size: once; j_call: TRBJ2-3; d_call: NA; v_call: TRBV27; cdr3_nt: TGTGCCAGCAGTTTAGGCAGGCGCACAGATACGCAGTATTTT; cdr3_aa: CASSLGRRTDTQYF
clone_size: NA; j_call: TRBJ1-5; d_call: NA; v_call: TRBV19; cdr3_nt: TGTGCCAGTAGTATAGCAGGGGTGGGTAACAATCAGCCCCAGCATTTT; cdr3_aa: CASSIAGVGNNQPQHF
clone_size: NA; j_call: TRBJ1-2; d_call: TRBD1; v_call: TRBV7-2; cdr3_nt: TGTGCCAGCAGCTTATGGGACAGGCGAGGCTACACCTTC; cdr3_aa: CASSLWDRRGYTF
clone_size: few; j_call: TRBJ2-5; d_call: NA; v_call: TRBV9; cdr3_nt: TGTGCCAGCAGCCGAGCCCCCGAAGAGACCCAGTACTTC; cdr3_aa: CASSRAPEETQYF
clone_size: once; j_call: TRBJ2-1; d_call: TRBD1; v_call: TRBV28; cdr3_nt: TGTGCCAGCGGATGGGACAGTGTATACAATGAGCAGTTCTTC; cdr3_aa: CASGWDSVYNEQFF
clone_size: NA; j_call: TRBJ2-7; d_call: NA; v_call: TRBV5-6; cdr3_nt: TGTGCCAGCAGCTTATATTACGAGCAGTACTTC; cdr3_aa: CASSLYYEQYF
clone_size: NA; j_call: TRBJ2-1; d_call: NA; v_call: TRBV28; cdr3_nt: TGTGCCAGCAGTTTATTTCATCCTAGCTCCTACAATGAGCAGTTCTTC; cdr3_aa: CASSLFHPSSYNEQFF
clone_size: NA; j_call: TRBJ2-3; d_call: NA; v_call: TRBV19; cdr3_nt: TGTGCCAGTAGTATAGATCTTAAGGAACGGACAGATACGCAGTATTTT; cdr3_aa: CASSIDLKERTDTQYF
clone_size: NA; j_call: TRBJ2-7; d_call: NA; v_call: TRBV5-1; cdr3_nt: TGCGCCAGCAGCTCCCAATCCGCTTTTTCCTACGAGCAGTACTTC; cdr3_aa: CASSSQSAFSYEQYF
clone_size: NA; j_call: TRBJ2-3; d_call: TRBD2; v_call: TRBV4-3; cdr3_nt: TGCGCCAGCAGCCAAGATTCGGTCGGGGGGGGCCATCTAAGCACAGATACGCAGTATTTT; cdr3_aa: CASSQDSVGGGHLSTDTQYF
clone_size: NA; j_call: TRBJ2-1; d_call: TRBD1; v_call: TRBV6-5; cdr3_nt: TGTGCCAGCAGCCAAACAGGGGAATCCAACAATGAGCAGTTCTTC; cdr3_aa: CASSQTGESNNEQFF
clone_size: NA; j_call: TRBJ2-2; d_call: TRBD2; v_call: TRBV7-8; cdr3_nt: TGTGCCAGCGCGGGGGGCCGGAACACCGGGGAGCTGTTTTTT; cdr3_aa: CASAGGRNTGELFF
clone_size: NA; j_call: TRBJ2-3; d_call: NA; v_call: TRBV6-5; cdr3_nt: TGTGCCAGCAGGGGACAAGTCACAGATACGCAGTATTTT; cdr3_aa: CASRGQVTDTQYF
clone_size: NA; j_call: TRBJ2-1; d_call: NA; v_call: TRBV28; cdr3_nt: TGTGCCAGCAGCCAGGGGACTTCCTGGGGTGAGCAGTTCTTC; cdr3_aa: CASSQGTSWGEQFF
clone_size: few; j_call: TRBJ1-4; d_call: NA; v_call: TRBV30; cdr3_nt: TGTGCCTGGCAACATGAAAAACTGTTTTTT; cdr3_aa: CAWQHEKLFF
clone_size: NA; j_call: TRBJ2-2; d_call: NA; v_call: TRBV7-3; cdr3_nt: TGTGCCAGCAGCTTTGGGGGGTTTAACACCGGGGAGCTGTTTTTT; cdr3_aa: CASSFGGFNTGELFF
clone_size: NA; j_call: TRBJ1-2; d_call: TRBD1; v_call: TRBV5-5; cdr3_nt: TGTGCCAGCAGCTTCTTTGGGACAGGCGCCCTTAACTATGGCTACACCTTC; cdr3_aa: CASSFFGTGALNYGYTF
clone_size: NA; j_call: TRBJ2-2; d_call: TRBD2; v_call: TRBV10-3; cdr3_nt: TGTGCCATCAAAGCTAGCGGGGGGGCCGGCGGGGAGCTGTTTTTT; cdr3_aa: CAIKASGGAGGELFF
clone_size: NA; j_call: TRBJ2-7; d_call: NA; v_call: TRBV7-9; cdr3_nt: TGTGCCAGCAGCCCCCTAAGGGGTCCCTACGAGCAGTACTTC; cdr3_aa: CASSPLRGPYEQYF
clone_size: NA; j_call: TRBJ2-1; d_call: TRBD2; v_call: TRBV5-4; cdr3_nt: TGTGCCAGCAGCCCCAATCGACTAGCGGGGGCCGGGTGGGAGTTCTTC; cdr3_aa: CASSPNRLAGAGWEFF